This T cell receptor (beta chain) came from a study of shared clonotypes between healthy human individuals. Study-wide findings and caveats: Donor scarcity curtailed the genetic and exposure-history diversity represented herein.

Sorted subsets were amplified in replicate PCRs using 200 to 250 ng DNA, 32,000 or so T cell genomes. TCRdb keeps only in-frame clones here, not all; method: immunoSEQ multiplex PCR. Of around 620,000 clones in the sample, approximately 95% were seen once. A remark on this clone: Its antigen remains unknown. The same CDR3 is also encoded by other DNA sequences in this sample.

CD45RO-negative, CCR7-positively selected cells formed the naive CD8 fraction, excluding terminally differentiated effector memory CD45RA+ cells. Trimming took off 5 bases at V and 0 bases at J, with 11 bases between the two ends. The CDR3 is made up of 14 amino acids. Germline CDR1 reads MNHEY; CDR2 reads SMNVEV (reference sequence). The source material was naive CD8+ T cells sorted from blood. The genes are TRBV27 and TRBJ2-7, with D possibly matching TRBD1 (6 bases). This clonotype was sampled from a woman aged 25 to 45 in good health. CDR3 in DNA: TGTGCCAGCAGTGCTGGGACATACTCCTACGAGCAGTACTTC. This encodes CASSAGTYSYEQYF.